This TCR beta chain originates from a study of T cells in localized non-small cell lung cancer. Per germline, CDR1 MNHEY and CDR2 SMNVEV (reference sequence). Trimming pared 5 bases from V and 0 bases from J, leaving 11 bases between. This CDR3 is 14 amino acids long. This clone was detected once. Here immunoSEQ multiplex PCR was the method, and the copy in TCRdb shows in-frame clones only, minus some. The sample includes 25,000 to 35,000 clones, 88% of them seen just once. The rearrangement links TRBV27 to TRBJ2-7, with D maybe TRBD1 (6 bases). The TCR originated in a female donor over 55 with stage III squamous cell lung carcinoma. The input for sequencing was peripheral blood, taken before any cancer treatment. In DNA, the CDR3 is TGTGCCAGCAGTCCCCGACAGGTCTCCTACGAGCAGTACTTC. Translation gives CASSPRQVSYEQYF.